The 20 T cell receptor beta chains below come from one sample, sequenced in a study of spatial heterogeneity in lung cancer. Time point reported: sample taken at primary tumor resection. Whole RNA was taken from tumor, nontumor lung or frozen PBMC; it was then sequenced unsorted. TCRdb passed the 5' RACE reads through MiXCR, listing each CDR3 protein once. This sample carries under 75,000 distinct CDR3 sequences, roughly 8% of them seen once, and the ten largest clones take about 14%. This sample comprised PBMCs, obtained at surgery. Receptors were obtained from a female donor with early-stage non-small cell lung cancer.

The chain employs TRBV20-1 and TRBJ1-1; D not certain. The CDR3 spans 10 residues. The germline V and J ends were trimmed by 5 bases and 6 bases, with 7 bases remaining between them. From germline, CDR1 is DFQATT and CDR2 SNEGSKA (reference sequence). The CDR3 DNA reads TGCAGTGCTCGGGTCGCTGAAGCTTTCTTT. It specifies CSARVAEAFF.

The chain couples TRBV11-3 to TRBJ2-3; maybe TRBD2 (6 bases). Trimming left V 2 bases short and J 6 bases short, with 9 bases between. The CDR3 has 13 amino acids. Per the germline V gene, CDR1 is SGHNT and CDR2 is YENEEA. CDR3 amino acids: CASSLPSEDTQYF. DNA for the CDR3: TGTGCCAGCAGCTTACCTAGCGAGGATACGCAGTATTTT.

The J gene is TRBJ1-4, the V gene TRBV10-3, with D possibly TRBD1 on 6 matching bases. The CDR3 loop spans 15 amino acids. V was shortened by 0 bases and J by 8 bases, with 13 bases between the two germline ends. Germline V lookup: CDR1 ENHRY, CDR2 SYGVKD. The CDR3 reads CAISESKGGSEKLFF. DNA for the CDR3: TGTGCCATCAGTGAGTCTAAGGGGGGTAGCGAAAAACTGTTTTTT.

In its sample, this clonotype was seen many times. The V and J genes are TRBV7-9 and TRBJ2-7; tentatively, D is TRBD1 (6 bases). The CDR3 contains 15 residues. Germline-derived CDR1 and CDR2 are SEHNR and FQNEAQ (reference sequence). Trimming took off 5 bases at V and 2 bases at J, with 16 bases between the two ends. The CDR3 here is CASSTRTGTAYEQYF. CDR3 DNA sequence: TGTGCCAGCAGCACGAGAACAGGGACGGCCTACGAGCAGTACTTC.

This clonotype was seen many times. The rearrangement links TRBV3-1 to TRBJ1-1, with D possibly being TRBD1 (5 bases). Per the germline V gene, CDR1 is LGHDT and CDR2 is YNNKEL (reference sequence). This CDR3 spans 14 amino acids. V was trimmed by 4 bases and J by 10 bases, leaving 19 bases between them. Written as DNA, the CDR3 is TGTGCCAGCAGCCTCCAGGGCTCCTCGGGAGGAGCTTTCTTT. It yields the protein CASSLQGSSGGAFF. The whole variable domain, remainder taken from reference TRBV3-1 and TRBJ1-1, is DTAVSQTPKYLVTQMGNDKSIKCEQNLGHDTMYWYKQDSKKFLKIMFSYNNKELIINETVPNRFSPKSPDKAHLNLHINSLELGDSAVYFCASSLQGSSGGAFFGQGTRLTVV.

V is TRBV24-1 and J is TRBJ2-2; 7 positions match TRBD2. Germline loops: CDR1 KGHDR, CDR2 SFDVKD. V lost 4 bases, J lost 4 bases, and 8 bases stayed unmatched. CDR3 length equals 16 residues. The CDR3 spells CATSEPDGGGTGELFF. The CDR3 coding sequence is TGTGCCACCAGTGAACCTGATGGGGGGGGCACCGGGGAGCTGTTTTTT.

The chain uses TRBV27 and TRBJ2-6, with 9 bases lining up with TRBD1. CDR3 size: 19 residues. The V gene's germline CDR1 is MNHEY and CDR2 SMNVEV (reference sequence). Trimming at V came to 3 bases and at J to 4 bases, leaving 13 bases not matched to a gene. CDR3 bases: TGTGCCAGCAGTTTCACAATACCGGGACAGGGTCCCGGGGCCAACGTCCTGACTTTC. It specifies CASSFTIPGQGPGANVLTF.

The genes are TRBV29-1 and TRBJ1-1, with 7 bases identical to TRBD1. V was clipped by 5 bases and J by 6 bases; unmatched bases: 3. Germline V CDR1 and CDR2: SQVTM, ANQGSEA. The CDR3 is made up of 11 amino acids. CDR3 nucleotides: TGCAGCGTTCAGGGGGTACCTGAAGCTTTCTTT. Protein product: CSVQGVPEAFF.

This clonotype came up once. This chain joins TRBV3-1 and TRBJ1-1; TRBD1 matches 8 bases. Germline V CDR1 and CDR2: LGHDT, YNNKEL (reference sequence). There are 16 residues in the CDR3. V lost 0 bases and J lost 9; bases outside the gene matches: 12. CDR3 DNA: TGTGCCAGCAGCCAAGATCTCATTGGACAGGGCGGGAAAGCTTTCTTT. Translated, it gives CASSQDLIGQGGKAFF.

To note about this clonotype: This sequence may be a read error, since a much larger clone differs from it by one base. Because the CDR3 is missing its conserved closing phenylalanine or tryptophan, this is likely a read error. The chain combines TRBV12-3 or TRBV12-4 with TRBJ1-3, with no clear D. This CDR3 region has 16 residues. V shed 0 bases and J shed 3 bases, with 12 bases lying between them. Here the CDR3 reads CASSLAGPRSGNTIYL. The CDR3 coding sequence is TGTGCCAGCAGTTTAGCCGGGCCCCGGAGTGGAAACACCATATATCTT.

This clonotype was detected once. The rearrangement uses TRBV20-1 and TRBJ2-3; 12 bases are shared with TRBD2. The germline V gene has CDR1 DFQATT and CDR2 SNEGSKA (reference sequence). V lost 6 bases and J lost 4; bases outside the gene matches: 5. There are 14 residues in the CDR3. CDR3 in amino acids: CSATPSGRADTQYF. In nucleotides, the CDR3 is TGCAGTGCCACCCCTAGCGGGAGGGCAGATACGCAGTATTTT.

This chain connects TRBV12-3 or TRBV12-4 to TRBJ1-1, with D tentatively TRBD1 (5 bases). Deletions cut 5 bases from V and 3 bases from J, with 22 bases between. This CDR3 spans 17 amino acids. CDR3 coding DNA: TGTGCCAGCAGTGCCCGGGACCTCAACCCCTCGGACACTGAAGCTTTCTTT. Translated: CASSARDLNPSDTEAFF.

This clonotype was recorded at least ten times. This chain links TRBV29-1 with TRBJ1-5; the D gene is possibly TRBD1 (5 bases). The CDR3 sequence is 12 residues long. Deletions cut 3 bases from V and 7 bases from J, with 10 bases between. The germline V gene encodes CDR1 SQVTM and CDR2 ANQGSEA. As DNA, the CDR3 is TGCAGCGTTGAGCAGGGAGGCCAGCCCCAGCATTTT. This translates into CSVEQGGQPQHF.

This chain connects TRBV28 to TRBJ1-5; TRBD1 might be the D (5 bases). The ends were cut back, 6 bases at V and 2 bases at J, with 11 bases in the middle. Germline CDR1 MDHEN, CDR2 SYDVKM. The CDR3 loop spans 14 amino acids. The CDR3 region has the DNA TGTGCCAGCAGGACCGGGGGGGGCAATCAGCCCCAGCATTTT. As protein: CASRTGGGNQPQHF. Full variable domain (missing parts from reference TRBV28 and TRBJ1-5): DVKVTQSSRYLVKRTGEKVFLECVQDMDHENMFWYRQDPGLGLRLIYFSYDVKMKEKGDIPEGYSVSREKKERFSLILESASTNQTSMYLCASRTGGGNQPQHFGDGTRLSIL.

In this sample, this clonotype turned up many times. V is TRBV27 and J is TRBJ2-3; perhaps TRBD1 as D (5 bases). Germline CDR1 MNHEY, CDR2 SMNVEV (reference sequence). Trimming removed 5 bases from V and 0 bases from J, with 12 bases in between. This CDR3 region has 15 residues. CDR3 loop: CASSDGHSSTDTQYF. For the CDR3, the DNA is TGTGCCAGCAGTGATGGACATTCTAGCACAGATACGCAGTATTTT.

This clonotype turned up a few times. V gene TRBV4-1 combines with J gene TRBJ2-3; D is unclear. The CDR3 runs 12 residues. CDR1 is MGHRA and CDR2 is YSYEKL in the germline V gene. Trimming cost V 0 bases and J 10 bases, with 8 bases left between them. The CDR3 spells CASSQELSSQYF. CDR3 nucleotides: TGCGCCAGCAGCCAAGAATTGAGTTCGCAGTATTTT.

This clonotype was recorded a few times. The chain uses TRBV5-1 and TRBJ2-5; 7 bases match TRBD1. The CDR3 is 14 amino acids. In germline, CDR1 is SGHRS, CDR2 YFSETQ. The trim removed 7 bases at V and 2 bases at J, leaving 8 bases unmatched. CDR3 sequence (DNA): TGCGCCAGCTCCTACCAGGGACAGCAAGAGACCCAGTACTTC. This codes for CASSYQGQQETQYF.

DNA of the CDR3: TGTGCCAGCAGCCCGGGACAGTGGAATCAGCCCCAGCATTTT. Protein: CASSPGQWNQPQHF. V usage is TRBV6-2 or TRBV6-3 and J usage is TRBJ1-5; 7 nucleotides align to TRBD1. Per germline, CDR1 MNHEY and CDR2 SVGEGT. J was trimmed by 4 bases and V by 6 bases; bases with no gene match: 6. This CDR3 region has 14 residues.

This clonotype was counted only a few times. The gene calls are TRBV5-1 and TRBJ2-2, with 8 bases fitting TRBD2. With V trimmed by 4 bases and J by 2 bases, 4 bases remained unmatched. This CDR3 has 15 amino acids. Germline CDR1 and CDR2: SGHRS and YFSETQ. CDR3 in amino acids: CASSPGTRNTGELFF. Here the CDR3 DNA reads TGCGCCAGCAGCCCCGGGACTAGAAACACCGGGGAGCTGTTTTTT.

This clonotype was counted a few times. The V gene is TRBV2, the J gene TRBJ1-1; maybe TRBD1 (6 bases). Trimming pared 5 bases from V and 6 bases from J, leaving 16 bases between. This CDR3 is 14 amino acids long. CDR1 is SNHLY, CDR2 FYNNEI, per germline. The CDR3 DNA sequence: TGTGCCAGCAGTCCACTGGAGGGACACTCTGAAGCTTTCTTT. Translation gives CASSPLEGHSEAFF.